Following are 20 T cell receptor beta chains from one sample sequenced in a study of blood T cell repertoires in COVID-19. The assay was immunoSEQ multiplex PCR, and TCRdb's table has in-frame clones only and misses some. The sample shows 150,000 or so clones, approximately 80% of them seen only once. Sample: PBMCs or T cells enriched from blood (not recorded which). The source is a man in his 70s who had been exposed to COVID-19.

The chain carries TRBV6-5 and TRBJ2-5, with D possibly matching TRBD2 (6 bases). CDR1 and CDR2 (germline): MNHEY, SVGAGI. This CDR3 region has 14 residues. Trimming left V 6 bases short and J 5 bases short, with 16 bases between. CDR3 sequence: CASSRQIGGETQYF. DNA of the CDR3: TGTGCCAGCAGCCGCCAGATTGGGGGGGAGACCCAGTACTTC.

The J gene is TRBJ1-3, the V gene TRBV3-1 (or the pseudogene TRBV3-2); D not certain. The germline gives CDR1 LGHDT, CDR2 YNNKEL (reference sequence). Trimming shortened V by 3 bases and J by 6 bases, and 18 bases separated the two germline ends. This CDR3 has 16 residues. The chain's CDR3 is CASSHGGGNRINTIYF. The CDR3 DNA follows: TGTGCCAGCAGCCACGGAGGAGGTAACCGGATAAACACCATATATTTT.

The chain has TRBV7-2 and TRBJ2-1; D is possibly TRBD1 (6 bases). Trimming pared 5 bases from V and 15 bases from J, leaving 20 bases between. CDR1 is SGHTA, CDR2 FQGNSA, per germline. The CDR3 spans 13 residues. The CDR3 region is CASSPQPTGLAFF. The CDR3 region has the DNA TGTGCCAGCAGCCCGCAACCCACAGGGTTAGCGTTCTTC.

This rearrangement joins TRBV5-6 to TRBJ1-6; D possibly corresponds to TRBD1 (6 bases). Germline V lookup: CDR1 SGHDT, CDR2 YYEEEE. V was cut by 2 bases and J by 9 bases, with 12 bases left in between. This CDR3 region has 14 residues. CDR3 sequence (DNA): TGTGCCAGCAGCTTAGGGACATTAGGTTCACCCCTCCACTTT. It codes for CASSLGTLGSPLHF.

The chain uses TRBV3-1 (or the pseudogene TRBV3-2) and TRBJ1-3, with a weak D call TRBD1 (6 bases). In germline, CDR1 is LGHDT, CDR2 YNNKEL (reference sequence). The CDR3 is 15 amino acids. V lost 1 base and J lost 1, with 8 bases in between. Here the CDR3 reads CASSQGQASGNTIYF. CDR3 sequence (DNA): TGTGCCAGCAGCCAAGGACAGGCATCTGGAAACACCATATATTTT.

The chain joins TRBV6-2 or TRBV6-3 to TRBJ1-1; TRBD1 might be the D (6 bases). The CDR3 spans 15 residues. The V gene's germline CDR1 is MNHEY and CDR2 SVGEGT. The V and J ends lost 5 bases and 5 bases respectively, with 18 bases between them. The CDR3: CASSGAGGRKTEAFF. The CDR3 nucleotides read TGTGCCAGCAGTGGAGCGGGGGGCAGGAAAACTGAAGCTTTCTTT.

The V call is TRBV14, the J call TRBJ1-1; 8 positions match TRBD1. CDR3 length: 13 amino acids. Germline trimming cut 4 bases from V and 4 bases from J; bases unmatched to any gene: 2. Germline values: CDR1 SGHDN, CDR2 FVKESK. In DNA form, the CDR3 reads TGTGCCAGCAGCCGAGACAGGGGCACTGAAGCTTTCTTT. Encoded protein: CASSRDRGTEAFF.

V usage is TRBV6-6 and J usage is TRBJ1-6; D uncertain. The ends were cut back, 6 bases at V and 7 bases at J, with 10 bases in the middle. Germline CDR1 and CDR2: MNHNY and SVGAGI (reference sequence). The CDR3 length is 13 residues. The CDR3 loop is CASRQTENSPLHF. The CDR3 region has the DNA TGTGCCAGCAGGCAAACAGAGAATTCACCCCTCCACTTT.

The V and J genes are TRBV7-2 and TRBJ2-5; 10 positions agree with TRBD1. The CDR3 contains 14 residues. The germline V gene has CDR1 SGHTA and CDR2 FQGNSA. After removal of 4 bases from V and 4 bases from J, the junction contained 3 bases not matched to a gene. The CDR3 coding sequence is TGTGCCAGCAGCTCGGGGACAGGGGTAGAGACCCAGTACTTC. Its translation is CASSSGTGVETQYF.

This chain links TRBV4-2 with TRBJ2-4, with 8 bases identical to TRBD2. This CDR3 has 16 amino acids. Germline CDR1 is LGHNA and CDR2 is YNFKEQ. The junction had 5 bases not matched to a gene; V was cut back by 0 bases and J by 4 bases. The CDR3 loop is CASSQDRGGLKNIQYF. The CDR3 DNA reads TGTGCCAGCAGCCAAGACCGGGGGGGCCTTAAAAACATTCAGTACTTC.

The chain recombines TRBV3-1 (or the pseudogene TRBV3-2) with TRBJ1-6, with D maybe TRBD1 (6 bases). The CDR3 spans 18 residues. Germline lookup yields CDR1 LGHDT and CDR2 YNNKEL (reference sequence). V lost 1 base, J lost 3 bases, and 16 bases lay in between. The CDR3 DNA follows: TGTGCCAGCAGCCAAGTCGCAGGGGCGCGAAACTATAATTCACCCCTCCACTTT. It yields the protein CASSQVAGARNYNSPLHF.

This chain links TRBV19 with TRBJ2-7, with TRBD2 matching 9 bases. Trimming removed 1 base from V and 7 bases from J; junction bases left unmatched: 5. There are 14 residues in the CDR3. The V gene's germline CDR1 is LNHDA and CDR2 SQIVND (reference sequence). CDR3 loop: CASSIGLAGTEQYF. CDR3 in DNA: TGTGCCAGTAGTATAGGCCTAGCGGGAACGGAGCAGTACTTC.

J is TRBJ2-1 and V is TRBV5-1, with TRBD2 matching 10 bases. Germline V gene sequence: CDR1 SGHRS, CDR2 YFSETQ. V shed 2 bases and J 5 bases; nucleotides not matched to a gene: 4. CDR3 length: 15 amino acids. The CDR3: CASSLTSGVDNEQFF. The CDR3 nucleotides are TGCGCCAGCAGCTTAACTAGCGGGGTTGACAATGAGCAGTTCTTC.

This CDR3 is CASSLSGVYNSPLHF. The CDR3 DNA sequence: TGTGCCAGTAGCCTGTCGGGGGTTTATAATTCACCCCTCCACTTT. The J gene is TRBJ1-6, the V gene TRBV19; a weak D match, TRBD1 (5 bases). Germline-derived CDR1 and CDR2 are LNHDA and SQIVND (reference sequence). This CDR3 spans 15 amino acids. V lost 6 bases and J 4 bases, leaving 13 bases between the germline ends.

V is TRBV6-2 or TRBV6-3 and J is TRBJ1-1; D unclear. CDR3 length: 12 amino acids. Germline V gene lookup returns CDR1 MNHEY and CDR2 SVGEGT. Trimming cost V 5 bases and J 4 bases, with 8 bases left between them. Written as DNA, the CDR3 is TGTGCCAGCAGTACGGTTCCCACTGAAGCTTTCTTT. It translates to CASSTVPTEAFF.

The chain joins TRBV5-1 to TRBJ2-3; D remains ambiguous. Germline CDR1 and CDR2: SGHRS and YFSETQ. V was clipped by 0 bases and J by 1 base, with 3 bases between them. CDR3 length: 13 amino acids. The CDR3 here is CASSLAGTDTQYF. The CDR3 DNA reads as TGCGCCAGCAGCTTGGCGGGCACAGATACGCAGTATTTT.

This chain connects TRBV28 to TRBJ2-1, with 9 nucleotides matching TRBD2. Germline loops: CDR1 MDHEN, CDR2 SYDVKM. J lost 0 bases, V lost 8 bases, and 8 bases had no gene match. The CDR3 is 16 amino acids. The DNA for the CDR3 is TGTGCCAGCGGAGGACTTAGCGGGAGCTCCTACAATGAGCAGTTCTTC. As protein: CASGGLSGSSYNEQFF.

The chain uses TRBV19 and TRBJ2-1; 7 nucleotides match TRBD2. Losses at the gene ends were 11 bases for V and 5 bases for J; bases not matched to a gene: 6. CDR1 is LNHDA and CDR2 is SQIVND in the germline V gene (reference sequence). The CDR3 is made up of 12 amino acids. The CDR3 DNA is TGTGCCTGCCGGGACTACAACAATGAGCAGTTCTTC. Protein product: CACRDYNNEQFF.

The chain recombines TRBV5-1 with TRBJ2-5; the D gene is possibly TRBD1 (6 bases). Germline lookup yields CDR1 SGHRS and CDR2 YFSETQ. There are 15 residues in the CDR3. V lost 1 base and J lost 2, with 12 bases in between. The CDR3 protein is CASSLSTGSQETQYF. The CDR3 bases are TGCGCCAGCAGCTTGAGTACAGGGTCTCAAGAGACCCAGTACTTC.

The V gene is TRBV6-2 or TRBV6-3, the J gene TRBJ2-7; 8 positions agree with TRBD1. Germline CDR1 is MNHEY and CDR2 is SVGEGT. The J segment lost 0 bases and the V segment lost 2 bases, leaving 9 bases of the junction unmatched. This CDR3 region has 17 residues. CDR3 amino acids: CASSYLLGRGLSYEQYF. The DNA for the CDR3 is TGTGCCAGCAGTTACCTACTCGGCAGGGGGCTCTCCTACGAGCAGTACTTC.